This T cell receptor beta chain derives from a study of blood T cell repertoires in COVID-19. Study-level background: Donors in the United States, Italy and Spain gave samples during acute or convalescent COVID-19.

Only in-frame clones appear in the TCRdb table, and some are missing; sequencing was by immunoSEQ multiplex PCR. The table shows some 100,000 clones, with 85% to 90% occurring only once. Sequenced sample: peripheral blood. This TCR came from a human donor in a cohort sampled during active COVID-19.

In nucleotides, the CDR3 is TGTGCCAGTAGCGCTACCGGGACAGACTTCCACGAGCAGTACTTC. This codes for CASSATGTDFHEQYF. The V and J genes are TRBV19 and TRBJ2-7, with 7 nucleotides matching TRBD1. The CDR3 covers 15 residues. Germline V gives CDR1 LNHDA, CDR2 SQIVND (reference sequence). Germline trimming cut 6 bases from V and 5 bases from J; bases unmatched to any gene: 13.